A selection of T cell receptor beta chains follows, all from one sample in a study of blood T cells in healthy people across ages. TCRdb fed the 5' RACE reads into MiXCR, producing one record per CDR3 protein. Of 600,000 to 800,000 distinct CDR3 sequences detected, 52% appear once; the ten largest clones hold 13%. Sequencing was carried out using blood. The receptors here all came from a woman older than 75 in good health. CDR3s include the opening cysteine and the closing phenylalanine or tryptophan. Fields, in order: clone size, D gene, CDR3 length, J gene, V gene, CDR3 DNA, CDR3 protein. A D gene is named only where the DNA matches it firmly. A clone size is listed for some rows: how often the clone was seen (once, few, many), or a class if it is expanded.

>many|NA|15|TRBJ2-3|TRBV20-1
TGCAGTGTCCCGGACTCTAGTCGGTCGACAGATACGCAGTATTTT
CSVPDSSRSTDTQYF
>NA|TRBD1|13|TRBJ2-7|TRBV20-1
TGCAGTGCTCGGGGACAGGGGAACTACGAGCAGTACTTC
CSARGQGNYEQYF
>NA|NA|14|TRBJ2-1|TRBV10-3
TGTGCCATCACCCCGGACTTGTACCACAATGAGCAGTTCTTC
CAITPDLYHNEQFF
>NA|TRBD1|16|TRBJ2-7|TRBV7-8
TGTGCCAGCAGCTTAAGGACAGGGGTTTCGGGCTACGAGCAGTACTTC
CASSLRTGVSGYEQYF
>NA|NA|15|TRBJ1-4|TRBV30
TGTGCCTGGAGTGTACGAGGGGTTACTAATGAAAAACTGTTTTTT
CAWSVRGVTNEKLFF
>many|TRBD1|14|TRBJ1-1|TRBV29-1
TGCAGCGTGCAGAGACAGGGGCAGGGCACTGAAGCTTTCTTT
CSVQRQGQGTEAFF
>NA|NA|16|TRBJ1-5|TRBV4-1
TGCGCCAGCAGCCACCTTGGGGCTGGGAGCAATCAGCCCCAGCATTTT
CASSHLGAGSNQPQHF
>NA|TRBD1|15|TRBJ2-1|TRBV12-3/TRBV12-4
TGTGCCAGCAGTACCCGGGACAGTGCCTACAATGAGCAGTTCTTC
CASSTRDSAYNEQFF
>NA|NA|14|TRBJ2-5|TRBV5-1
TGCGCCAGCAGCCTGACAGGGGAGGGAGAGACCCAGTACTTC
CASSLTGEGETQYF
>NA|TRBD1|12|TRBJ1-2|TRBV7-9
TGTGCCAGCAGCTTAACACAGGGGGGGATCACCTTC
CASSLTQGGITF
>NA|NA|15|TRBJ2-1|TRBV6-5
TGTGCCAGCAGCCCCGGGGGGCAGAGATACAATGAGCAGTTCTTC
CASSPGGQRYNEQFF
>NA|NA|16|TRBJ2-3|TRBV4-1
TGCGCCAGCAGCCCCTCCCCGGGGGCGGGCACAGATACGCAGTATTTT
CASSPSPGAGTDTQYF
>NA|TRBD1|14|TRBJ1-2|TRBV6-5
TGTGCCAGCAGTAACCAGGCAGGGGGTTATGGCTACACCTTC
CASSNQAGGYGYTF
>few|NA|18|TRBJ2-4|TRBV3-1
TGTGCCAGCAGCCAAGATGCGTGGGCCAGGGTGGCCAAAAACATTCAGTACTTC
CASSQDAWARVAKNIQYF
>many|NA|10|TRBJ2-3|TRBV6-5
TGTGCCACCCCGGGTGATACGCAGTATTTT
CATPGDTQYF
>many|NA|15|TRBJ2-1|TRBV7-2
TGTGCCAGCAGCTTACTCGGGACGAAACACAATGAGCAGTTCTTC
CASSLLGTKHNEQFF
>many|NA|13|TRBJ1-1|TRBV29-1
TGCAGCGTTGAAGCCAGCTTGAACACTGAAGCTTTCTTT
CSVEASLNTEAFF
>NA|TRBD1|16|TRBJ2-1|TRBV13
TGTGCCAGCAGCCCCAATCAAGGACAGGCCTACAATGAGCAGTTCTTC
CASSPNQGQAYNEQFF
>NA|NA|16|TRBJ2-2|TRBV9
TGTGCCAGCAGCGCGAGGGCCGACAAGAACACCGGGGAGCTGTTTTTT
CASSARADKNTGELFF
>NA|NA|14|TRBJ1-5|TRBV20-1
TGCAGTGCTGTCAAGCTTGGTGGCAATCAGCCCCAGCATTTT
CSAVKLGGNQPQHF
>many|NA|14|TRBJ1-6|TRBV6-6
TGTGCCAGCAGTTCCAGGGGAGAGGTCTCACCCCTCCACTTT
CASSSRGEVSPLHF
>few|NA|15|TRBJ2-1|TRBV3-1
TGTGCCAGCAGCCAAGGACAGGAGGCCTACAATGAGCAGTTCTTC
CASSQGQEAYNEQFF
>NA|NA|17|TRBJ2-7|TRBV10-3
TGTGCCATCAGTAGAGACCATGACAGGTCCCGCTCCTACGAGCAGTACTTC
CAISRDHDRSRSYEQYF
>NA|TRBD1|15|TRBJ1-2|TRBV7-2
TGTGCCAGCAGCTTCTGGGACAGGGTGATGGTCGGCTACATCTTC
CASSFWDRVMVGYIF
>few|NA|14|TRBJ2-7|TRBV28
TGTGCCAGCAGCCCGGCGGGGAGCTCCTACGAGCAGTACTTC
CASSPAGSSYEQYF
>NA|TRBD1|15|TRBJ2-1|TRBV4-3
TGCGCCAGCTCATCCGGGACAGGGTTCCACAATGAGCAGTTCTTC
CASSSGTGFHNEQFF
>NA|NA|14|TRBJ2-5|TRBV2
TGTGCCAGCAGAGACGGGGGGCGACGCGAGACCCAGTACTTC
CASRDGGRRETQYF
>few|TRBD2|14|TRBJ2-7|TRBV6-2/TRBV6-3
TGTGCCAGCAGCCGAGCGGGAGGGTTTTACGAGCAGTACTTC
CASSRAGGFYEQYF
>NA|NA|14|TRBJ1-3|TRBV20-1
TGCAGTGCAAAAACGACAGGCTCTGGAAACACCATATATTTT
CSAKTTGSGNTIYF
>many|TRBD1|15|TRBJ1-1|TRBV12-3/TRBV12-4
TGTGCCAGCAGTCTTCGACAGGGCTGGAACACTGAAGCTTTCTTT
CASSLRQGWNTEAFF
>many|NA|12|TRBJ2-5|TRBV29-1
TGCAGCGTTAGCGGCCTAGAAGAGACCCAGTACTTC
CSVSGLEETQYF
>NA|NA|17|TRBJ2-3|TRBV27
TGTGCCAGCAGTTTAAGGCGGCTTGCCTCTAGCACAGATACGCAGTATTTT
CASSLRRLASSTDTQYF
>NA|NA|15|TRBJ2-1|TRBV6-6
TGTGCCAGCAGCCTCGGGGACCCCGAATACAATGAGCAGTTCTTC
CASSLGDPEYNEQFF
>few|TRBD2|16|TRBJ2-3|TRBV24-1
TGTGCCACCAGTGACCGTAGCGGGTTTTACCCAGATACGCAGTATTTT
CATSDRSGFYPDTQYF
>NA|TRBD1|17|TRBJ2-2|TRBV12-3/TRBV12-4
TGTGCCAGCAGGCCTACACAGGGGCAAACGAACACCGGGGAGCTGTTTTTT
CASRPTQGQTNTGELFF
>many|TRBD2|12|TRBJ2-3|TRBV29-1
TGCAGCCCGACTAGCGTGTCCGATACGCAGTATTTT
CSPTSVSDTQYF
>once|NA|16|TRBJ2-7|TRBV3-1
TGTGCCAGCAGCCAAGATTGGCAGGGGACAATTTACGAGCAGTACTTC
CASSQDWQGTIYEQYF
>NA|NA|13|TRBJ2-4|TRBV3-1
TGTGCCAGCAGCCAAGGACGCTTGGGGGAGCAGTACTTC
CASSQGRLGEQYF
>NA|NA|12|TRBJ1-1|TRBV10-3
TGTACCATCAGTACATACGACACTGAAGCTTTCTTT
CTISTYDTEAFF
>NA|NA|13|TRBJ1-5|TRBV10-3
TGTGCCATCAGGGGTGAACAGGGCCAGCCCCAGCATTTT
CAIRGEQGQPQHF
>many|NA|14|TRBJ2-1|TRBV7-2
TGTGCCAGCACCTTCGGGGGCCAGGTCGGTGAGCAGTTCTTC
CASTFGGQVGEQFF
>NA|NA|15|TRBJ2-1|TRBV15
TGTGCCACCAGCAGAGGGACAAGTAAGAACAATGAGCAGTTCTTC
CATSRGTSKNNEQFF
>NA|NA|15|TRBJ2-1|TRBV5-1
TGCGCCAGCAGCTTGGCGGGGGATCCCTACAATGAGCAGTTCTTC
CASSLAGDPYNEQFF
>many|TRBD2|13|TRBJ2-1|TRBV29-1
TGCAGCGCAACTAGCGGGCCTTACAATGAGCAGTTCTTC
CSATSGPYNEQFF
>NA|NA|15|TRBJ1-5|TRBV7-3
TGTGCCAGCAGCCTTACCGGGACTCCAAATCAGCCCCAGCATTTT
CASSLTGTPNQPQHF